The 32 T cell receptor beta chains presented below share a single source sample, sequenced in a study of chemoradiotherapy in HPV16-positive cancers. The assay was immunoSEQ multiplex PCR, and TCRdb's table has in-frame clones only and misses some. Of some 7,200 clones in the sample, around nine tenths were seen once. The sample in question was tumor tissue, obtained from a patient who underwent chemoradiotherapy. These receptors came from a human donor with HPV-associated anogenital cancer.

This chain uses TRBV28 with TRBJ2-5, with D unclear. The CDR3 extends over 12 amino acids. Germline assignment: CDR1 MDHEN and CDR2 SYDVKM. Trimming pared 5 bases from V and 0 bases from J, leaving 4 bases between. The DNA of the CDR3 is TGTGCCAGCAGTGACTACCAAGAGACCCAGTACTTC. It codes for CASSDYQETQYF.

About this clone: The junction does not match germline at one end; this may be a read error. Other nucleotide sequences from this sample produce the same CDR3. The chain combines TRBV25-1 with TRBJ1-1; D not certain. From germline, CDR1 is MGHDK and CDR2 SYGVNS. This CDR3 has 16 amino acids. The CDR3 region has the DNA TGTGCCAGCAGCGAATATCGAGCGGATCGGAACACTGAAGCTTTCTTT. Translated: CASSEYRADRNTEAFF. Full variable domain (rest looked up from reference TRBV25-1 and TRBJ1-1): EADIYQTPRYLVIGTGKKITLECSQTMGHDKMYWYQQDPGMELHLIHYSYGVNSTEKGDLSSESTVSRIRTEHFPLTLESARPSHTSQYLCASSEYRADRNTEAFFGQGTRLTVV.

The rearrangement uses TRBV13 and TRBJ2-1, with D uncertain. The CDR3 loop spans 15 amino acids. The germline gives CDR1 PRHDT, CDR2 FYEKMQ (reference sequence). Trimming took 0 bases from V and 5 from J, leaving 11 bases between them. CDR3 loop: CASSLGPGINNEQFF. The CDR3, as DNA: TGTGCCAGCAGCTTAGGCCCAGGAATTAACAATGAGCAGTTCTTC.

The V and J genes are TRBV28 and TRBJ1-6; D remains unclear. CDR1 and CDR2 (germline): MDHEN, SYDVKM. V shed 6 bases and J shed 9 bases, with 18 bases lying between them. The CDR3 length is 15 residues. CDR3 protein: CASSLPRGTGSPLHF. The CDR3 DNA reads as TGTGCCAGCAGCCTACCGCGGGGTACGGGTTCACCCCTCCACTTT.

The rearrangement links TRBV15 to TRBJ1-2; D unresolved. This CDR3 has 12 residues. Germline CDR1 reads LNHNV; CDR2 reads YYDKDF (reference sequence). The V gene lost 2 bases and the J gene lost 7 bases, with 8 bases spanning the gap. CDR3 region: CATSRPNTGYTF. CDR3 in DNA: TGTGCCACCAGCAGACCTAATACTGGCTACACCTTC. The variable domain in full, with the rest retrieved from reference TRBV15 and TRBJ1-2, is DAMVIQNPRYQVTQFGKPVTLSCSQTLNHNVMYWYQQKSSQAPKLLFHYYDKDFNNEADTPDNFQSRRPNTSFCFLDIRSPGLGDTAMYLCATSRPNTGYTFGSGTRLTVV.

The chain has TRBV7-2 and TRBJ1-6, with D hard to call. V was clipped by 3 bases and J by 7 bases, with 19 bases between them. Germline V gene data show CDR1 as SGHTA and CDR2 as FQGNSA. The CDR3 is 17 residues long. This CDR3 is CASSFLRTEGGNSPLHF. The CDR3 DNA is TGTGCCAGCAGCTTCCTTAGGACGGAGGGAGGGAATTCACCCCTCCACTTT.

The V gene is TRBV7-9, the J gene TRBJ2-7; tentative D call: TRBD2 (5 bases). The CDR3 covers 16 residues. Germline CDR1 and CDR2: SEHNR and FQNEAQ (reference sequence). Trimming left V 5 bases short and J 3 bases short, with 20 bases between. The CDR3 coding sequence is TGTGCCAGCAGCCAAGATCAGTCAGGACTCTTCTACGAGCAGTACTTC. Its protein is CASSQDQSGLFYEQYF.

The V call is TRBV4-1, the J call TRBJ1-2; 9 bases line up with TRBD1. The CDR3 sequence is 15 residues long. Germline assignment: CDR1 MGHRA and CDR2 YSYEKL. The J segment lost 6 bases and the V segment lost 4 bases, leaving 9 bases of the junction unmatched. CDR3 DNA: TGCGCCAGCAGCCTGGTAGAACGGGACAGGGATGGCTACACCTTC. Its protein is CASSLVERDRDGYTF.

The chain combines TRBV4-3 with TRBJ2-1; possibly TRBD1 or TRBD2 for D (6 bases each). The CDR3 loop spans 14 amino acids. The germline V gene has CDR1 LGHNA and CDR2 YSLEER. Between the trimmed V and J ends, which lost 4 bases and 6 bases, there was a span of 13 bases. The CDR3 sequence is CASSPFRGRNEQFF. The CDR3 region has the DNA TGCGCCAGCAGCCCGTTCCGGGGGCGCAATGAGCAGTTCTTC.

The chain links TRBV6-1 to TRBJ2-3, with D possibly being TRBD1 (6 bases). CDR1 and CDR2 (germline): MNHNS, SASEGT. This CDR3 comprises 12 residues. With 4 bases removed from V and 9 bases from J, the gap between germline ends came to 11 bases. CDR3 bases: TGTGCCAGCAGTGTGACAGGAGACACGCAGTATTTT. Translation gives CASSVTGDTQYF.

DNA of the CDR3: TGCGCCAGCAGCCGGGAGGGACAGTCGAACACCGGGGAGCTGTTTTTT. It yields the protein CASSREGQSNTGELFF. The chain uses TRBV5-1 and TRBJ2-2, with D maybe TRBD2 (8 bases). Germline CDR1 and CDR2: SGHRS and YFSETQ. The CDR3 spans 16 residues. V shed 4 bases and J shed 0 bases, with 13 bases lying between them.

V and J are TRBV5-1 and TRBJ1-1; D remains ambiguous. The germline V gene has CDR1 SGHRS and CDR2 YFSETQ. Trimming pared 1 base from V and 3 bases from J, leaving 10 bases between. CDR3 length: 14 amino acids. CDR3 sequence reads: CASSLMTGDTEAFF. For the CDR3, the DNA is TGCGCCAGCAGCTTGATGACTGGGGACACTGAAGCTTTCTTT.

CDR3 nucleotide sequence: TGCGCCAGCAGCTATGGGAAAGGGAGCGGGAGGTTCACAGATACGCAGTATTTT. It yields the protein CASSYGKGSGRFTDTQYF. The genes are TRBV5-1 and TRBJ2-3, with 9 positions matching TRBD2. V trimming: 3 bases; J trimming: 2 bases; junction bases outside the gene matches: 13. CDR1 is SGHRS, CDR2 YFSETQ, per germline. The CDR3 has 18 residues.

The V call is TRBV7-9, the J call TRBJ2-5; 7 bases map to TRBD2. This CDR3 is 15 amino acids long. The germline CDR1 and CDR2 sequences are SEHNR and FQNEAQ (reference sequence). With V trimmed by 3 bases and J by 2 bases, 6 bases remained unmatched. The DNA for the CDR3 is TGTGCCAGCAGCTTCCCCGGGGGAGGGCAAGAGACCCAGTACTTC. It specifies CASSFPGGGQETQYF.

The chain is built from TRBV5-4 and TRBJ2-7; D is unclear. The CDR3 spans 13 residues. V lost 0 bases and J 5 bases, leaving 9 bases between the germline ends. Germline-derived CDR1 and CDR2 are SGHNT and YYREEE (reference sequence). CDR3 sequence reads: CASSLGQANEQYF. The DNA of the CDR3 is TGTGCCAGCAGCTTGGGGCAGGCTAACGAGCAGTACTTC.

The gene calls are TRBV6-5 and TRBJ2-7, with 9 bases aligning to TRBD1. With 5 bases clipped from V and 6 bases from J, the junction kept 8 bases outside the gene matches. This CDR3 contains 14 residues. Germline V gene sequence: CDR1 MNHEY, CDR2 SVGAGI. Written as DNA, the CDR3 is TGTGCCAGCAGTCTAATAGGGACAGGGAGCGAGCAGTACTTC. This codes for CASSLIGTGSEQYF.

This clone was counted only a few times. Here the CDR3 DNA reads TGTGCCACCAGCAGTCCAGCGGGGGGGTACAATGAGCAGTTCTTC. Protein: CATSSPAGGYNEQFF. This chain joins TRBV15 and TRBJ2-1, with 10 bases fitting TRBD2. Germline trimming cut 3 bases from V and 4 bases from J; bases unmatched to any gene: 3. This CDR3 is 15 amino acids long. Per the germline V gene, CDR1 is LNHNV and CDR2 is YYDKDF (reference sequence).

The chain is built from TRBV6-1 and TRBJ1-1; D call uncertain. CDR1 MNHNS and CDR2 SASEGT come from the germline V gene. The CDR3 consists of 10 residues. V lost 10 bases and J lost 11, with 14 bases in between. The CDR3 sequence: CATNWPQAFF. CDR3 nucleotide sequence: TGTGCCACCAATTGGCCGCAGGCTTTCTTT.

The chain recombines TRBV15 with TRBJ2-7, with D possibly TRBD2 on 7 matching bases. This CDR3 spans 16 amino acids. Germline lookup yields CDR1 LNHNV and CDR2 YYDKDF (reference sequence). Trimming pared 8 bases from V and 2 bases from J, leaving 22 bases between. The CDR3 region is CATADGGAGGPYEQYF. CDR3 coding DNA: TGTGCCACCGCGGACGGCGGGGCCGGGGGGCCCTACGAGCAGTACTTC.

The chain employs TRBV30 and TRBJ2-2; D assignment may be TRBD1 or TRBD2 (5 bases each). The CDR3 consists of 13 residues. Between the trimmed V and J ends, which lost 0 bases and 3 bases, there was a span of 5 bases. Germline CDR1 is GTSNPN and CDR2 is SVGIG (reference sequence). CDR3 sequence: CAWSVGDTGELFF. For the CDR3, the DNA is TGTGCCTGGAGTGTGGGGGACACCGGGGAGCTGTTTTTT. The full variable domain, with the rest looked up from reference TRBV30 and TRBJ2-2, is SQTIHQWPATLVQPVGSPLSLECTVEGTSNPNLYWYRQAAGRGLQLLFYSVGIGQISSEVPQNLSASRPQDRQFILSSKKLLLSDSGFYLCAWSVGDTGELFFGEGSRLTVL.

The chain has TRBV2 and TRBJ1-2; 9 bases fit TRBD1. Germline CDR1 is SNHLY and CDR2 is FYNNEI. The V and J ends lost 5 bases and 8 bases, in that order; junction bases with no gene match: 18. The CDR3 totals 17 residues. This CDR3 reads CASSFLPPGQGTDGYTF. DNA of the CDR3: TGTGCCAGCAGTTTTCTGCCCCCGGGACAGGGAACCGACGGCTACACCTTC.

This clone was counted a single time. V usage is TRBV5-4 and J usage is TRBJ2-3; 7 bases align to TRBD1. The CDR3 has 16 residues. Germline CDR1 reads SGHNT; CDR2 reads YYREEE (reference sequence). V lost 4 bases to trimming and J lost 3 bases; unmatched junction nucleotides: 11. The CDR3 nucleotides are TGTGCCAGCAGCCCTGAACCGGGACAGCAAACAGATACGCAGTATTTT. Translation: CASSPEPGQQTDTQYF.

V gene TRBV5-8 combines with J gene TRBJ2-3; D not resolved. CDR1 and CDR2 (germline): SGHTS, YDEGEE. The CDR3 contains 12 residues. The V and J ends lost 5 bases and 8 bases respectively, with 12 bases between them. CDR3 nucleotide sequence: TGTGCCAGCAGGCCGATAGTGGCTACGCAGTATTTT. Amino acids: CASRPIVATQYF.

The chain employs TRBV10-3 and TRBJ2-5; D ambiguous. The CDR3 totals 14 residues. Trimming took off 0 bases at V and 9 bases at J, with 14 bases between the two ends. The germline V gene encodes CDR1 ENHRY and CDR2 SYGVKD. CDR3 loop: CAISESGNKDAQYF. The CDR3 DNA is TGTGCCATCAGTGAGTCAGGGAACAAAGACGCCCAGTACTTC.

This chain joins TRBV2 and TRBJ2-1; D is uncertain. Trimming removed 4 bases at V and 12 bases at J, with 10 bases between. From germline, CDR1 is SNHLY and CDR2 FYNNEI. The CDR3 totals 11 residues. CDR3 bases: TGTGCCAGCAGTGGATATAGTGTGCAGTTCTTC. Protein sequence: CASSGYSVQFF.

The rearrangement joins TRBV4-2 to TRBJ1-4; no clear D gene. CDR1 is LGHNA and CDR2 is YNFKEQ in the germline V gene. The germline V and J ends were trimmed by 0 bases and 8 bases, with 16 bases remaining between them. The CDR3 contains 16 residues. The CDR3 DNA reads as TGTGCCAGCAGCCAAGAAAATCCCCGGGCCGACGAAAAACTGTTTTTT. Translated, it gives CASSQENPRADEKLFF.

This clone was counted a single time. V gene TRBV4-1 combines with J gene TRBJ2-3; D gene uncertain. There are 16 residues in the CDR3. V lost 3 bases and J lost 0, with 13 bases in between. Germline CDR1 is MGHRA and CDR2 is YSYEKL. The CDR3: CASSQGHGVSTDTQYF. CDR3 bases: TGCGCCAGCAGCCAGGGTCATGGGGTTAGCACAGATACGCAGTATTTT.

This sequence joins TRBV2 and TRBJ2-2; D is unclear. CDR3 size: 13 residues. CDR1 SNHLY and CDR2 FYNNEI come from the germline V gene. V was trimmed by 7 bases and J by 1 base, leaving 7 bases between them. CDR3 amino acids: CASNRENTGELFF. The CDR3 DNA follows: TGTGCCAGCAACCGAGAGAACACCGGGGAGCTGTTTTTT.

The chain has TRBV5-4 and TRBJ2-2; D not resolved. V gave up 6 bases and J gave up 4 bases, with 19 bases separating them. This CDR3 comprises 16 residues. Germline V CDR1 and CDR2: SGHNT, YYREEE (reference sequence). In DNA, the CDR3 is TGTGCCAGCAAGAAACGAGACCTCGGGTCCACCGGGGAGCTGTTTTTT. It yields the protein CASKKRDLGSTGELFF.

Written as DNA, the CDR3 is TGTGCCAGCAGGGAAAGTCAGGGAGGGGAGACCCAGTACTTC. It yields the protein CASRESQGGETQYF. The chain combines TRBV6-1 with TRBJ2-5; 7 bases match TRBD2. This CDR3 is built from 14 residues. The V gene end was trimmed by 6 bases and the J gene end by 5 bases; junction bases not matched to a gene: 9. Germline V gene data show CDR1 as MNHNS and CDR2 as SASEGT.

CDR3 nucleotide sequence: TGTGCCAGCAAAGGGACCGCTGCGTCTCGGAATGAGCAGTTCTTC. It translates to CASKGTAASRNEQFF. J is TRBJ2-1 and V is TRBV2; D is possibly TRBD1 or TRBD2 (5 bases each). This CDR3 spans 15 amino acids. From germline, CDR1 is SNHLY and CDR2 FYNNEI. The V end lost 7 bases, the J end lost 7 bases, and 20 bases lay between the germline ends.

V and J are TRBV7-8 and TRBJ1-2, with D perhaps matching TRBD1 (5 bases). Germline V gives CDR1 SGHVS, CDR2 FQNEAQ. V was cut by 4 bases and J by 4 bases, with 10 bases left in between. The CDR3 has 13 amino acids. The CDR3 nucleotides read TGTGCCAGCAGCTGGGGGGGGATCTATGGCTACACCTTC. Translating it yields CASSWGGIYGYTF.